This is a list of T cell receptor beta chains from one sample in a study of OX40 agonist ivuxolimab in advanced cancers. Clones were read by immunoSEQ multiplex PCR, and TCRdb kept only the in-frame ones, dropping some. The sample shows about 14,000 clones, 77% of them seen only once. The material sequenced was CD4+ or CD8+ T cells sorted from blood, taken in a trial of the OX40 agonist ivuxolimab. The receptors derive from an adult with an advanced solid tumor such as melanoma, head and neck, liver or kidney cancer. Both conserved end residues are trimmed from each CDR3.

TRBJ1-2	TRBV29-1	SVVGTAEGGYGYT
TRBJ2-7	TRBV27	ASSLSLTTAYEQY
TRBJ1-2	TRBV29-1	SVGGGRNYGYT
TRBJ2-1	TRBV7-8	ASSTVGGTFDRKQF
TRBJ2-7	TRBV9	ASSVGVTGGSYEQY
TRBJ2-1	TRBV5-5	ASSLSDLAQF
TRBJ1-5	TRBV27	ASSSAPGQPQH
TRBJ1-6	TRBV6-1	ASSETGENSPLH
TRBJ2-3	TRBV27	ASSGGGEGGADTQY
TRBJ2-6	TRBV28	ASSLGGANVLT
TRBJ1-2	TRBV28	ASSPRQGYYGYT
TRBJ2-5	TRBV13	ASSLGRGQETQY
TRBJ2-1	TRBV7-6	ASSLSFQGGINEQF
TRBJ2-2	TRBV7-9	ASSHPAGGLTGELF
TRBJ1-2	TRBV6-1	ASSEAHYGLWAYGYT